The present TCR beta chain was sequenced within a study of blood T cell repertoires in COVID-19. At the level of the study: Acute-phase and convalescent COVID-19 samples originated in the United States, Italy and Spain. T cells, B-cell-depleted T cells, or PBMCs provided the cDNA or gDNA that served as material.

Seattle enrolled patients during active infection and tracked them longitudinally. This CDR3 is 14 amino acids long. V lost 4 bases, J lost 6 bases, and 6 bases stayed unmatched. Germline V gene data show CDR1 as MGHDK and CDR2 as SYGVNS. Methods used by the authors: Estimation of nucleated cell counts relied on the amplification of reference gene primers. Data came from immunoSEQ multiplex PCR; TCRdb stores just in-frame clones and leaves some out. V and J calls and clone size are as listed in that table; D and trimming were resolved from the DNA. This sample carries around 120,000 clones, 90% of them seen once, and the ten largest clones take about 3.8%.

This sequence originates from a woman aged 55-75 years with COVID-19, enrolled during active disease. This chain connects TRBV25-1 to TRBJ1-2, with 9 bases identical to TRBD1. The source material was peripheral blood. In DNA form, the CDR3 reads TGTGCCAGCAGTGCAACCGGGACAGGGCATGGCTACACCTTC. It is translated as CASSATGTGHGYTF.